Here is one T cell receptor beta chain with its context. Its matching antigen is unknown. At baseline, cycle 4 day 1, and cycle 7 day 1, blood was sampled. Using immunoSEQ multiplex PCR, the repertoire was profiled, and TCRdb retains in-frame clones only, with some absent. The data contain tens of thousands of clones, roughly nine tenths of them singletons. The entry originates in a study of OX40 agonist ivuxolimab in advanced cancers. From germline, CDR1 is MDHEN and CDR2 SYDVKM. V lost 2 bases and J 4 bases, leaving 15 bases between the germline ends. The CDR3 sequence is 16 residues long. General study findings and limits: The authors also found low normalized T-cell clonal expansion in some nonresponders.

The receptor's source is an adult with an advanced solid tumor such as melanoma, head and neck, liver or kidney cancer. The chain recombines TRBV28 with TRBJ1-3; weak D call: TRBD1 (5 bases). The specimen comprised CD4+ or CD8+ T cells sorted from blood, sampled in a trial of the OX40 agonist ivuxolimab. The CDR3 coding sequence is TGTGCCAGCAGTTTACAGGCAGAGGGGTCCGGAAACACCATATATTTT. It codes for CASSLQAEGSGNTIYF.